Listed below are T cell receptor beta chains from one sample, sequenced in a study of blood T cells in healthy people across ages. TCRdb re-derived calls from the 5' RACE reads in MiXCR, one entry per CDR3 protein. The sample shows roughly 1 million distinct CDR3 sequences, 20% to 25% of them seen only once. This sample also appeared in a second study, on T cells of mothers and their children.

The sequencing sample was made of blood. The receptors were gathered from a girl between 2 and 10 years old in good health. Both conserved end residues are part of each CDR3. The D gene is left open where the match is weak. Size values are once, few and many counts, or a class for expanded clones, and some rows have none.

j_gene | d_gene | v_gene | abundance | CDR3aa | CDR3nt
TRBJ2-7 | NA | TRBV5-1 | few | CASSRGSRSDEQYF | TGCGCCAGCAGCCGGGGGTCCCGATCCGACGAGCAGTACTTC
TRBJ2-7 | NA | TRBV7-8 | NA | CASSLSSGRLPIYEQYF | TGTGCCAGCAGCTTGTCCAGCGGGCGCCTCCCCATCTACGAGCAGTACTTC
TRBJ2-7 | NA | TRBV28 | NA | CASHTKYEQYF | TGTGCCAGCCACACCAAATACGAGCAGTACTTC
TRBJ2-7 | TRBD2 | TRBV19 | few | CASGPGGSSEQYF | TGTGCCAGTGGTCCGGGCGGGAGTAGCGAGCAGTACTTC
TRBJ2-1 | TRBD2 | TRBV7-2 | NA | CASSWGEGIGNEQFF | TGTGCCAGCAGCTGGGGGGAGGGGATAGGCAATGAGCAGTTCTTC
TRBJ2-4 | NA | TRBV7-9 | few | CASSLADTEVLAKNIQYF | TGTGCCAGCAGCTTAGCTGATACTGAGGTACTGGCCAAAAACATTCAGTACTTC
TRBJ2-3 | TRBD2 | TRBV20-1 | NA | CSAWGGFTDTQYF | TGCAGTGCCTGGGGGGGGTTCACAGATACGCAGTATTTT
TRBJ2-1 | TRBD2 | TRBV28 | NA | CASSPRLAGVFGLYNEQFF | TGTGCCAGCAGTCCGCGACTAGCGGGAGTCTTCGGGCTATACAATGAGCAGTTCTTC
TRBJ2-7 | NA | TRBV28 | few | CASKGFTDRNSYEQYF | TGTGCCAGCAAAGGCTTCACCGACAGGAACTCCTACGAGCAGTACTTC
TRBJ1-1 | NA | TRBV29-1 | few | CSVGGGQNTEAFF | TGCAGCGTTGGTGGGGGTCAGAACACTGAAGCTTTCTTT
TRBJ2-7 | NA | TRBV29-1 | NA | CSVEDPGETYEQYF | TGCAGCGTTGAAGATCCGGGAGAGACCTACGAGCAGTACTTC
TRBJ2-1 | NA | TRBV11-3 | NA | CASSSFSVGGAYNEQFF | TGTGCCAGCAGCTCGTTCTCCGTCGGGGGAGCCTACAATGAGCAGTTCTTC
TRBJ2-7 | NA | TRBV27 | few | CASRPITGTGSYEQYF | TGTGCCAGCAGACCAATAACCGGGACGGGCTCCTACGAGCAGTACTTC